Included here is one T cell receptor (beta chain) sequence, with context. Germline V gene lookup returns CDR1 KGHDR and CDR2 SFDVKD. V gave up 4 bases and J gave up 9 bases, with 15 bases separating them. CDR3 length: 13 amino acids. The data were taken from a study of blood T cell repertoires in COVID-19. The repertoire was sequenced with immunoSEQ multiplex PCR; TCRdb's copy has only in-frame clones and lacks some. The sample comprises some 220,000 clones, 75% to 90% of which are singletons, and approximately 5.2% rests with the top ten. Material for sequencing was peripheral blood. The clonotype originates from a woman in her 70s with COVID-19, enrolled during active disease. V gene TRBV24-1 combines with J gene TRBJ2-7, with D tentatively TRBD1 (6 bases). The CDR3, as DNA: TGTGCCACCAGTGAGGCAGGGGTAAGGGTGCAGTACTTC. Its translation is CATSEAGVRVQYF.